Presented here are 31 T cell receptor beta chains from one specimen sequenced in a study of tumor-infiltrating lymphocytes in localized non-small cell lung cancer. The protocol was immunoSEQ multiplex PCR, while the TCRdb copy is restricted to in-frame clones and leaves out a portion. This table has some 22,000 clones, roughly 71% appearing once. Material: lung tumor tissue. These receptors were collected from a human donor with non-small cell lung cancer.

CDR3 residues: CATSKSRGGEKLFF. CDR3 DNA: TGTGCCACCAGCAAGTCTCGAGGGGGGGAAAAACTGTTTTTT. V is TRBV15 and J is TRBJ1-4; TRBD1 is a possible D gene (6 bases). The germline V gene encodes CDR1 LNHNV and CDR2 YYDKDF (reference sequence). The V and J ends lost 4 bases and 8 bases respectively, with 14 bases between them. The CDR3 consists of 14 residues.

This clone occurred a few times. V gene TRBV19 combines with J gene TRBJ1-5; no definite D call. The V gene's germline CDR1 is LNHDA and CDR2 SQIVND (reference sequence). The ends were cut back, 1 base at V and 3 bases at J, with 10 bases in the middle. The CDR3 covers 15 residues. CDR3 DNA: TGTGCCAGTAGTATAGTGTCCGGGGTCAATCAGCCCCAGCATTTT. Translation: CASSIVSGVNQPQHF.

CDR3 sequence: CASSLGLRTSGRGSYNEQFF. The DNA of the CDR3 is TGCGCCAGCAGCTTAGGTTTAAGAACTAGCGGGAGAGGCTCCTACAATGAGCAGTTCTTC. The chain is built from TRBV5-1 and TRBJ2-1, with 11 bases identical to TRBD2. Germline V gene sequence: CDR1 SGHRS, CDR2 YFSETQ. The trim removed 2 bases at V and 0 bases at J, leaving 13 bases unmatched. This CDR3 contains 20 residues.

There are a few counts of this clone. The rearrangement links TRBV11-2 to TRBJ2-5, with D possibly TRBD2 on 6 matching bases. The CDR3 extends over 16 amino acids. Germline V gene lookup returns CDR1 SGHAT and CDR2 FQNNGV. Trimming removed 0 bases at V and 5 bases at J, with 16 bases between. CDR3 nucleotide sequence: TGTGCCAGCAGCTTAGATATTGGAGGGTCCCAGGAGACCCAGTACTTC. Amino acids: CASSLDIGGSQETQYF. The full variable domain, its missing parts supplied by reference TRBV11-2 and TRBJ2-5, is EAGVAQSPRYKIIEKRQSVAFWCNPISGHATLYWYQQILGQGPKLLIQFQNNGVVDDSQLPKDRFSAERLKGVDSTLKIQPAKLEDSAVYLCASSLDIGGSQETQYFGPGTRLLVL.

The CDR3 protein is CASSILAGRGREQFF. In nucleotides, the CDR3 is TGTGCCAGTAGTATTCTAGCGGGGAGGGGGCGGGAGCAGTTCTTC. The chain combines TRBV19 with TRBJ2-1, with 9 bases lining up with TRBD2. V lost 3 bases and J lost 10; bases outside the gene matches: 10. This CDR3 region has 15 residues. Germline V lookup: CDR1 LNHDA, CDR2 SQIVND (reference sequence).

This chain links TRBV5-6 with TRBJ2-1, with D maybe TRBD2 (6 bases). The V gene's germline CDR1 is SGHDT and CDR2 YYEEEE. V shed 0 bases and J shed 4 bases, with 11 bases lying between them. CDR3 length: 15 residues. The CDR3 spells CASSLVSGFYNEQFF. DNA for the CDR3: TGTGCCAGCAGCTTGGTCAGCGGGTTTTACAATGAGCAGTTCTTC.

The chain carries TRBV7-6 and TRBJ2-5; unclear D gene. CDR1 and CDR2 (germline): SGHVS, FNYEAQ. V was trimmed by 4 bases and J by 1 base, leaving 7 bases between them. This CDR3 comprises 13 residues. The CDR3 is CASSSHSQETQYF. As DNA, the CDR3 is TGTGCCAGCAGCTCACACAGCCAAGAGACCCAGTACTTC. Full variable domain (outside the CDR3, taken from reference TRBV7-6 and TRBJ2-5): GAGVSQSPRYKVTKRGQDVALRCDPISGHVSLYWYRQALGQGPEFLTYFNYEAQQDKSGLPNDRFSAERPEGSISTLTIQRTEQRDSAMYRCASSSHSQETQYFGPGTRLLVL.

This rearrangement joins TRBV2 to TRBJ2-1; D is unresolved. Per germline, CDR1 SNHLY and CDR2 FYNNEI. V was trimmed by 9 bases and J by 1 base, leaving 4 bases between them. CDR3 length: 11 amino acids. CDR3 sequence reads: CARESYNEQFF. In DNA form, the CDR3 reads TGTGCCAGGGAGTCCTACAATGAGCAGTTCTTC.

This clone is judged medium-sized. V gene TRBV27 combines with J gene TRBJ2-2, with D possibly being TRBD2 (6 bases). Germline V gives CDR1 MNHEY, CDR2 SMNVEV (reference sequence). Trimming took 7 bases from V and 5 from J, leaving 8 bases between them. CDR3 length: 12 residues. CDR3 DNA sequence: TGTGCCAGCAATGGGAGGACCGGGGAGCTGTTTTTT. It encodes CASNGRTGELFF.

This clone has just a few counts. The chain joins TRBV4-1 to TRBJ2-1, with D possibly called TRBD1 or TRBD2 (5 bases each). The V gene's germline CDR1 is MGHRA and CDR2 YSYEKL. The CDR3 has 14 amino acids. The germline V and J ends were trimmed by 5 bases and 10 bases, with 18 bases remaining between them. CDR3 sequence (DNA): TGCGCCAGCAGCTCCGTGGGGGTAGTTCGGGAGCAGTTCTTC. This gives the protein CASSSVGVVREQFF.

The rearrangement joins TRBV11-3 to TRBJ2-3; D may be TRBD1 or TRBD2 (5 bases each). Germline assignment: CDR1 SGHNT and CDR2 YENEEA. This CDR3 contains 14 residues. Trimming stripped 0 bases from V and 3 bases from J, with 7 bases between. CDR3 sequence: CASSLDRETDTQYF. Written as DNA, the CDR3 is TGTGCCAGCAGCTTAGACAGGGAGACAGATACGCAGTATTTT.

This rearrangement joins TRBV7-9 to TRBJ1-4; D not certain. CDR1 is SEHNR and CDR2 is FQNEAQ in the germline V gene (reference sequence). CDR3 size: 15 residues. V was cut by 2 bases and J by 8 bases, with 15 bases left in between. The CDR3 loop reads CASSLLALGIEKLFF. Written as DNA, the CDR3 is TGTGCCAGCAGCTTATTGGCTCTGGGTATCGAAAAACTGTTTTTT.

The chain links TRBV14 to TRBJ2-5; either TRBD1 or TRBD2 may supply D (5 bases each). CDR1 and CDR2 (germline): SGHDN, FVKESK. CDR3 length equals 14 residues. Trimming took off 1 base at V and 7 bases at J, with 13 bases between the two ends. In nucleotides, the CDR3 is TGTGCCAGCAGCCAAGGGACTCTAACAGGGACCCAGTACTTC. As protein: CASSQGTLTGTQYF.

The chain is built from TRBV27 and TRBJ2-5; D might be TRBD2 (7 bases). The CDR3 is made up of 13 amino acids. Germline assignment: CDR1 MNHEY and CDR2 SMNVEV (reference sequence). The V and J ends lost 5 bases and 11 bases respectively, with 18 bases between them. The CDR3 bases are TGTGCCAGCAGTATAAGAATAGGGGGGGAGCAGTACTTC. It translates to CASSIRIGGEQYF.

The chain employs TRBV5-1 and TRBJ1-1; D not certain. Germline values: CDR1 SGHRS, CDR2 YFSETQ. V was trimmed by 0 bases and J by 1 base, leaving 16 bases between them. This CDR3 is built from 17 residues. As DNA, the CDR3 is TGCGCCAGCAGCTTGGACGACGCTCTGAATTGGAACACTGAAGCTTTCTTT. It translates to CASSLDDALNWNTEAFF.

This chain connects TRBV7-3 to TRBJ2-5; 7 nucleotides line up with TRBD2. The CDR3 is 16 residues long. The ends lost 5 bases at V and 2 bases at J; junction bases unmatched: 11. Germline V gene sequence: CDR1 SGHTA, CDR2 FQGTGA. The CDR3 spells CASSNYTGTTQETQYF. CDR3 nucleotides: TGTGCCAGCAGCAATTATACCGGGACTACTCAAGAGACCCAGTACTTC.

This chain connects TRBV18 to TRBJ1-2; D is ambiguous. Germline V gene lookup returns CDR1 KGHSH and CDR2 LQKENI. Deletions cut 6 bases from V and 7 bases from J, with 18 bases between. The CDR3 extends over 14 amino acids. In DNA, the CDR3 is TGTGCCAGCTCGCCCGAGGGAGACTATATTGGCTACACCTTC. This gives the protein CASSPEGDYIGYTF. Looking up the rest from reference TRBV18 and TRBJ1-2 gives the full variable domain: NAGVMQNPRHLVRRRGQEARLRCSPMKGHSHVYWYRQLPEEGLKFMVYLQKENIIDESGMPKERFSAEFPKEGPSILRIQQVVRGDSAAYFCASSPEGDYIGYTFGSGTRLTVV.

This clone was detected once. The chain carries TRBV27 and TRBJ2-5; D gene ambiguous. The DNA end favors TRBJ2-7, so the J call may be wrong. CDR3 length equals 15 residues. CDR1 is MNHEY, CDR2 SMNVEV, per germline (reference sequence). The CDR3 region is CASSKGSTFSYEQYF. The CDR3 bases are TGTGCCAGCAGTAAAGGGTCGACTTTCTCCTACGAGCAGTACTTC.

V gene TRBV18 combines with J gene TRBJ2-1; 15 bases align to TRBD2. The V gene's germline CDR1 is KGHSH and CDR2 LQKENI. CDR3 size: 16 residues. V gave up 5 bases and J gave up 9 bases; unmatched junction bases: 8. The CDR3 region is CASSSSLGLAGGEQFF. The CDR3 DNA reads as TGTGCCAGCTCATCCTCCTTGGGACTAGCGGGAGGTGAGCAGTTCTTC.

The chain uses TRBV5-1 and TRBJ2-7; 9 positions match TRBD2. The V gene end was trimmed by 3 bases and the J gene end by 7 bases; junction bases not matched to a gene: 17. Germline CDR1 SGHRS, CDR2 YFSETQ. The CDR3 has 17 residues. The DNA for the CDR3 is TGCGCCAGCAGCTCCGGCCGGCGGGAGGGCCCCCTGCAGGAGCAGTACTTC. Residues: CASSSGRREGPLQEQYF.

The genes are TRBV28 and TRBJ1-5; the D is unclear. Trimming took 5 bases from V and 0 from J, leaving 11 bases between them. This CDR3 is built from 15 residues. The V gene's germline CDR1 is MDHEN and CDR2 SYDVKM. CDR3 in amino acids: CASSPSFLSNQPQHF. In DNA form, the CDR3 reads TGTGCCAGCAGTCCTAGCTTTCTTAGCAATCAGCCCCAGCATTTT.

This chain connects TRBV27 to TRBJ2-1; 9 bases agree with TRBD1. Germline CDR1 reads MNHEY; CDR2 reads SMNVEV (reference sequence). V gave up 7 bases and J gave up 6 bases; unmatched junction bases: 10. The length of the CDR3 is 15 residues. This chain's CDR3 is CASNKGTGLVNEQFF. The CDR3 DNA follows: TGTGCCAGCAATAAGGGGACAGGGTTGGTCAATGAGCAGTTCTTC.

This clone has only one observation. The genes are TRBV30 and TRBJ2-7; D unresolved. The CDR3 covers 13 residues. Germline lookup yields CDR1 GTSNPN and CDR2 SVGIG (reference sequence). V dropped 5 bases and J dropped 3 bases, with 14 bases sitting between them. The CDR3 DNA is TGTGCCTGGTGCCTCCCTCTGGGCTACGAGCAGTACTTC. Translating gives CAWCLPLGYEQYF.

The rearrangement joins TRBV30 to TRBJ2-3; 7 nucleotides agree with TRBD1. This CDR3 is built from 15 residues. Looked up from germline, CDR1 is GTSNPN and CDR2 is SVGIG (reference sequence). The J segment lost 0 bases and the V segment lost 2 bases, leaving 5 bases of the junction unmatched. The CDR3 DNA reads as TGTGCCTGGAGTTCTACAGGGGCTAGCACAGATACGCAGTATTTT. As protein: CAWSSTGASTDTQYF.

The V and J genes are TRBV7-8 and TRBJ2-5, with a weak D call TRBD1 (5 bases). Germline CDR1 and CDR2: SGHVS and FQNEAQ. CDR3 length equals 16 residues. The V end lost 0 bases, the J end lost 2 bases, and 13 bases lay between the germline ends. In DNA form, the CDR3 reads TGTGCCAGCAGCTTAGCCTTTCGACAGTCACAAGAGACCCAGTACTTC. Amino acid sequence: CASSLAFRQSQETQYF.

Only a few counts were recorded for this clone. The CDR3 sequence: CASSWGGHRLDEQYF. CDR3 sequence (DNA): TGTGCCAGCAGTTGGGGGGGACACCGACTCGACGAGCAGTACTTC. The rearrangement uses TRBV7-9 and TRBJ2-7; D possibly corresponds to TRBD2 (7 bases). The length of the CDR3 is 15 residues. Trimming cost V 6 bases and J 5 bases, with 20 bases left between them. Germline V gene sequence: CDR1 SEHNR, CDR2 FQNEAQ (reference sequence).

The chain uses TRBV29-1 and TRBJ1-2; D possibly corresponds to TRBD1 (6 bases). The CDR3 length is 12 residues. The V gene's germline CDR1 is SQVTM and CDR2 ANQGSEA. Trimming took off 3 bases at V and 6 bases at J, with 11 bases between the two ends. The CDR3 loop reads CSVDAGADGYTF. Written as DNA, the CDR3 is TGCAGCGTTGATGCGGGGGCTGATGGCTACACCTTC.

The chain carries TRBV2 and TRBJ1-5; TRBD1 aligns across 7 bases. V was pared by 6 bases and J by 8 bases, with 4 bases of the junction left unmatched. The CDR3 is 12 residues long. Germline V gives CDR1 SNHLY, CDR2 FYNNEI. The CDR3 here is CASRGTVKPQHF. The CDR3 DNA reads as TGTGCCAGCAGGGGGACAGTAAAGCCCCAGCATTTT.

The chain is built from TRBV9 and TRBJ2-3; the D gene is possibly TRBD2 (6 bases). The CDR3 runs 15 residues. Trimming took off 7 bases at V and 2 bases at J, with 17 bases between the two ends. From germline, CDR1 is SGDLS and CDR2 YYNGEE. The CDR3 sequence is CASAPTGLPTDTQYF. The CDR3 coding sequence is TGTGCCAGCGCGCCAACGGGACTTCCCACAGATACGCAGTATTTT.

V and J are TRBV25-1 and TRBJ1-5; possible D gene TRBD1, 6 bases. V was shortened by 1 base and J by 6 bases, with 13 bases between the two germline ends. The CDR3 sequence is 15 residues long. Germline V gene sequence: CDR1 MGHDK, CDR2 SYGVNS. CDR3 amino acids: CASSESGGAGQPQHF. In DNA form, the CDR3 reads TGTGCCAGCAGTGAATCGGGGGGGGCAGGTCAGCCCCAGCATTTT. Together with reference TRBV25-1 and TRBJ1-5, the CDR3 gives the full variable domain: EADIYQTPRYLVIGTGKKITLECSQTMGHDKMYWYQQDPGMELHLIHYSYGVNSTEKGDLSSESTVSRIRTEHFPLTLESARPSHTSQYLCASSESGGAGQPQHFGDGTRLSIL.

The V gene is TRBV19, the J gene TRBJ1-1; D is unresolved. V was shortened by 4 bases and J by 5 bases, with 17 bases between the two germline ends. Germline V gene data show CDR1 as LNHDA and CDR2 as SQIVND (reference sequence). This CDR3 region has 15 residues. CDR3 DNA: TGTGCCAGTAGTAACCCCGACGGGTGGGGAACTGAAGCTTTCTTT. This encodes CASSNPDGWGTEAFF.